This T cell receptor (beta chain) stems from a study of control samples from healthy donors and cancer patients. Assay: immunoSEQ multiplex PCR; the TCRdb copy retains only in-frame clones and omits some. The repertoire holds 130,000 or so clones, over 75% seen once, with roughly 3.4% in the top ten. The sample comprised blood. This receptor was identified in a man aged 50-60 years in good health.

The CDR3 region is CASSSGQGSNYGYTF. The CDR3 nucleotides are TGTGCCAGCAGTTCCGGGCAGGGATCTAACTATGGCTACACCTTC. V usage is TRBV6-4 and J usage is TRBJ1-2; maybe TRBD1 (5 bases). This CDR3 contains 15 residues. Germline-derived CDR1 and CDR2 are MRHNA and SNTAGT. V was cut by 5 bases and J by 0 bases, with 13 bases left in between.